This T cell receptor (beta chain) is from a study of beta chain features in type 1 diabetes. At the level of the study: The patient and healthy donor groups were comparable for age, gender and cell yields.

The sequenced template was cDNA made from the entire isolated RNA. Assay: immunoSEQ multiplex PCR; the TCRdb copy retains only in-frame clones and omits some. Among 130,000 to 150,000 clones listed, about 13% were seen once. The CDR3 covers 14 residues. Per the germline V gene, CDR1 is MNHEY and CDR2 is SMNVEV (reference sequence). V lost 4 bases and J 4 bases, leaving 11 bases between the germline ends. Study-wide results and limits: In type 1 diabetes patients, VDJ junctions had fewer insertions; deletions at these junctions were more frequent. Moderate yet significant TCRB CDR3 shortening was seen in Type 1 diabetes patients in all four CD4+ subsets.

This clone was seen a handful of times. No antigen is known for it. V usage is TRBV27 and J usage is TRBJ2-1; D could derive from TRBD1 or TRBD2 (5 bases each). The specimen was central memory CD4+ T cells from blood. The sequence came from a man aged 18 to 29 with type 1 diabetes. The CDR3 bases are TGTGCCAGCAGTTCCTTGGGGGATTACAATGAGCAGTTCTTC. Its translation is CASSSLGDYNEQFF.